These 16 T cell receptor beta chains share one sample of origin, sequenced in a study of T cell repertoires in cytomegalovirus infection (dated 2019 in TCRdb). This sample was sequenced with an Illumina HiSeq 1500. Using fastp trimming at Q25 and MiXCR clonotype assembly, TCRdb reanalyzed the public sequencing data and kept in-frame beta chains. Here each entry gathers all rows of one CDR3 protein and keeps the most common genes and DNA. Counted in this sample were 290,000 or so distinct CDR3 sequences; about a tenth of them appeared once. The ten largest clones take up approximately 2.4% of the sample. The material sequenced was PBMCs. The receptors were sampled from a human donor in good health (CMV status not recorded). Some clones in this sample may be carry-over from other donors' samples.

This clonotype was seen at least ten times. V gene TRBV14 combines with J gene TRBJ2-7; D unresolved. The germline V and J ends were trimmed by 2 bases and 1 base, with 3 bases remaining between them. This CDR3 comprises 12 residues. Looked up from germline, CDR1 is SGHDN and CDR2 is FVKESK. The CDR3 DNA reads as TGTGCCAGCAGCCAATCATCCTACGAGCAGTACGTC. Its protein is CASSQSSYEQYV.

V and J are TRBV7-9 and TRBJ1-6; unclear D gene. Germline V CDR1 and CDR2: SEHNR, FQNEAQ (reference sequence). V lost 4 bases and J lost 9, with 19 bases in between. The CDR3 covers 16 residues. CDR3 nucleotides: TGTGCCAGCAGCTCCTCAGGTCTGGGCCTCGCTTCACCCCTCCACTTT. It specifies CASSSSGLGLASPLHF.

This clonotype has a count of ten or more. The chain couples TRBV3-1 to TRBJ2-4; 7 bases map to TRBD1. V lost 2 bases and J lost 9; bases outside the gene matches: 10. CDR1 and CDR2 from the germline V gene are LGHDT and YNNKEL (reference sequence). This CDR3 contains 15 residues. CDR3 loop: CASSQRTGIGAIQYF. The CDR3, as DNA: TGTGCCAGCAGCCAAAGGACAGGCATTGGAGCCATTCAGTACTTC.

The chain couples TRBV18 to TRBJ2-7; 10 positions match TRBD2. The V segment lost 6 bases and the J segment 6 bases; nucleotides outside the gene matches: 8. The CDR3 loop spans 14 amino acids. Per germline, CDR1 KGHSH and CDR2 LQKENI. The CDR3 DNA is TGTGCCAGCTCCGCCGGGACTAGCGCGCCCGAGCAGTACTTC. As protein: CASSAGTSAPEQYF.

This clonotype was observed at least ten times. The chain combines TRBV20-1 with TRBJ1-5; TRBD1 might be the D (5 bases). The CDR3 runs to 12 residues. The V and J ends lost 1 base and 5 bases respectively, with 6 bases between them. Germline V CDR1 and CDR2: DFQATT, SNEGSKA (reference sequence). The CDR3 DNA sequence: TGCAGTGCTAGAGGAGGGGATCAGCCCCAGCATTTT. It yields the protein CSARGGDQPQHF.

This clonotype was detected a few times. The chain is built from TRBV20-1 and TRBJ2-1; 11 nucleotides match TRBD2. This CDR3 spans 14 amino acids. Germline V gene sequence: CDR1 DFQATT, CDR2 SNEGSKA (reference sequence). The V gene end was trimmed by 1 base and the J gene end by 8 bases; junction bases not matched to a gene: 4. This CDR3 is CSARGASGGYEQFF. CDR3 DNA: TGCAGTGCTAGAGGGGCTAGCGGGGGGTATGAGCAGTTCTTC.

The sample holds many counts of this clonotype. V gene TRBV10-1 combines with J gene TRBJ1-1; D uncertain. Per germline, CDR1 WNHNN and CDR2 SYGVQD (reference sequence). The CDR3 has 12 amino acids. V gave up 2 bases and J gave up 3 bases, with 4 bases separating them. CDR3 protein: CASSETYTEAFF. The CDR3 DNA sequence: TGCGCCAGCAGTGAGACATACACTGAAGCTTTCTTT.

This clonotype occurred a few times. The chain couples TRBV18 to TRBJ1-5; D is undetermined. Per the germline V gene, CDR1 is KGHSH and CDR2 is LQKENI. Deletions cut 2 bases from V and 2 bases from J, with 7 bases between. The CDR3 is 14 amino acids. CDR3 sequence reads: CASSPGVGNQPQHF. CDR3 in DNA: TGTGCCAGCTCACCAGGGGTCGGCAATCAGCCCCAGCATTTT.

Many counts were recorded for this clonotype. The gene calls are TRBV7-9 and TRBJ2-2; 9 bases agree with TRBD1. The CDR3 loop spans 16 amino acids. Germline V gene lookup returns CDR1 SEHNR and CDR2 FQNEAQ (reference sequence). V trimming: 5 bases; J trimming: 0 bases; junction bases outside the gene matches: 4. CDR3 residues: CASSGRDRANTGELFF. Here the CDR3 DNA reads TGTGCCAGCAGCGGCCGGGACAGGGCGAACACCGGGGAGCTGTTTTTT.

The chain joins TRBV7-9 to TRBJ2-5; D is perhaps TRBD1 or TRBD2 (5 bases each). CDR3 size: 14 residues. From germline, CDR1 is SEHNR and CDR2 FQNEAQ (reference sequence). Between the trimmed V and J ends, which lost 3 bases and 3 bases, there was a span of 11 bases. This CDR3 is CASSFFRDEETQYF. The CDR3 bases are TGTGCCAGCAGCTTTTTTAGGGACGAAGAGACCCAGTACTTC.

This clonotype was counted many times. The rearrangement links TRBV7-3 to TRBJ2-5; TRBD2 matches at 13 bases. Germline CDR1 reads SGHTA; CDR2 reads FQGTGA. Trimming at V came to 5 bases and at J to 5 bases, leaving 8 bases not matched to a gene. The length of the CDR3 is 16 residues. CDR3: CASSPSGLAGSETQYF. The CDR3 bases are TGTGCCAGCAGCCCTTCGGGACTAGCGGGGTCGGAGACCCAGTACTTC.

This clonotype has ten or more counts. The chain has TRBV6-1 and TRBJ1-2; no firm D call. This CDR3 has 17 amino acids. CDR1 MNHNS and CDR2 SASEGT come from the germline V gene. With 7 bases removed from V and 6 bases from J, the gap between germline ends came to 27 bases. CDR3 nucleotide sequence: TGTGCCAGCAACGAGTTTTTTGGCGGCGTCCCGGCAAATGGCTACACCTTC. As protein: CASNEFFGGVPANGYTF.

In this sample, this clonotype turned up many times. V gene TRBV6-2 or TRBV6-3 combines with J gene TRBJ2-7; no reliable D call. Deletions cut 4 bases from V and 3 bases from J, with 19 bases between. Germline V gene lookup returns CDR1 MNHEY and CDR2 SVGEGT. CDR3 size: 16 residues. The CDR3 here is CASSLESFGFNYEQYF. In DNA form, the CDR3 reads TGTGCCAGCAGTTTGGAAAGCTTCGGGTTCAACTACGAGCAGTACTTC.

The J gene is TRBJ2-1, the V gene TRBV7-9, with D uncertain. This CDR3 has 14 amino acids. Trimming took off 6 bases at V and 10 bases at J, with 19 bases between the two ends. Germline loops: CDR1 SEHNR, CDR2 FQNEAQ (reference sequence). The CDR3 reads CASRPRPPSGEQFF. DNA of the CDR3: TGTGCCAGCAGACCTAGGCCCCCTTCCGGGGAGCAGTTCTTC.

This clonotype was detected ten times or more. This rearrangement joins TRBV7-6 to TRBJ2-7; 8 bases align to TRBD1. Germline V gene lookup returns CDR1 SGHVS and CDR2 FNYEAQ. The junction had 3 bases not matched to a gene; V was cut back by 2 bases and J by 6 bases. CDR3 length: 13 amino acids. CDR3 residues: CASSLTGGSEQYV. CDR3 DNA sequence: TGTGCCAGCAGCTTAACAGGGGGTAGCGAGCAGTACGTC.

This clonotype was detected many times. V usage is TRBV19 and J usage is TRBJ2-3; no definite D call. This CDR3 is built from 14 residues. Germline-derived CDR1 and CDR2 are LNHDA and SQIVND (reference sequence). V lost 5 bases to trimming and J lost 0 bases, with 9 bases between them. CDR3 DNA: TGTGCCAGTAGTGTGACGGACAGCACAGATACGCAGTATTTT. Amino acid sequence: CASSVTDSTDTQYF.